The 16 T cell receptor beta chains reported below all come from one sample, sequenced in a study of a mutant IDH1 vaccine in newly diagnosed glioma. No antigen is known for these receptors. Method: immunoSEQ multiplex PCR; TCRdb's copy keeps in-frame clones and lacks some. The repertoire consists of 40,000 to 45,000 clones, with 70% to 85% occurring once and the leading ten covering around 2.4%. Documented time point: week 23, last vaccination. It was 300 ug of mutant IDH1 20-mer peptide that made up each vaccine dose, given with topical imiquimod. The specimen was PBMCs, collected from a glioma patient whose treatment included an IDH1 peptide vaccine. These receptors were taken from a woman between 18 and 29 years old with glioma. Some clones in this sample may be carry-over from other donors' samples.

The genes are TRBV6-4 and TRBJ2-3; 9 bases are shared with TRBD2. With 2 bases clipped from V and 2 bases from J, the junction kept 2 bases outside the gene matches. CDR1 and CDR2 (germline): MRHNA, SNTAGT. The CDR3 has 15 amino acids. DNA for the CDR3: TGTGCCAGCAGTGACGGCGGGGGGGCCACAGATACGCAGTATTTT. Protein sequence: CASSDGGGATDTQYF.

The chain joins TRBV7-2 to TRBJ1-4; D perhaps matches TRBD1 (6 bases). Between the trimmed V and J ends, which lost 1 base and 7 bases, there was a span of 10 bases. This CDR3 has 14 residues. The germline V gene encodes CDR1 SGHTA and CDR2 FQGNSA. The chain's CDR3 is CASSLGPGVEKLFF. In DNA, the CDR3 is TGTGCCAGCAGCTTAGGTCCAGGGGTTGAAAAACTGTTTTTT.

The genes are TRBV4-1 and TRBJ2-3; 9 nucleotides agree with TRBD1. Germline lookup yields CDR1 MGHRA and CDR2 YSYEKL. CDR3 length: 19 residues. V gave up 1 base and J gave up 3 bases; unmatched junction bases: 14. The CDR3 DNA is TGCGCCAGCAGCCAAGGCTGGGCGGGTGGGACAGGGATAACAGATACGCAGTATTTT. Translating it yields CASSQGWAGGTGITDTQYF.

This chain links TRBV10-2 with TRBJ1-1; D uncertain. V lost 1 base to trimming and J lost 6 bases, with 21 bases between them. The CDR3 totals 17 residues. Germline CDR1 WSHSY, CDR2 SAAADI. For the CDR3, the DNA is TGCGCCAGCAGTGAGTATATAGAGGTAGCGGCCAGCGCTGAAGCTTTCTTT. Amino acids: CASSEYIEVAASAEAFF.

The genes are TRBV6-5 and TRBJ2-7; 8 bases line up with TRBD2. The CDR3 runs to 14 residues. The V gene end was trimmed by 5 bases and the J gene end by 7 bases; junction bases not matched to a gene: 10. Per the germline V gene, CDR1 is MNHEY and CDR2 is SVGAGI. In nucleotides, the CDR3 is TGTGCCAGCAGTACGAGCGGGAGAGTGGGGGAGCAGTACTTC. Protein: CASSTSGRVGEQYF.

V and J are TRBV6-1 and TRBJ1-1; D ambiguous. Per germline, CDR1 MNHNS and CDR2 SASEGT. This CDR3 has 13 amino acids. Trimming stripped 4 bases from V and 3 bases from J, with 9 bases between. CDR3 region: CASSGFEDTEAFF. In DNA form, the CDR3 reads TGTGCCAGCAGTGGTTTTGAGGACACTGAAGCTTTCTTT.

The gene calls are TRBV6-5 and TRBJ1-1, with 8 bases that match TRBD1. With V trimmed by 6 bases and J by 7 bases, 4 bases remained unmatched. The CDR3 is made up of 12 amino acids. Germline V gene sequence: CDR1 MNHEY, CDR2 SVGAGI. The chain's CDR3 is CASRSGQGEAFF. The CDR3 region has the DNA TGTGCCAGCAGATCAGGACAGGGTGAAGCTTTCTTT.

The chain links TRBV30 to TRBJ2-3; D may be TRBD2 (5 bases). Germline V gene lookup returns CDR1 GTSNPN and CDR2 SVGIG (reference sequence). The CDR3 totals 11 residues. Trimming took off 5 bases at V and 6 bases at J, with 9 bases between the two ends. In DNA, the CDR3 is TGTGCCTGGGAGAAGCGGGATACGCAGTATTTT. Its protein product is CAWEKRDTQYF.

V gene TRBV5-1 combines with J gene TRBJ2-7, with a possible D match to TRBD2 (7 bases). V lost 0 bases, J lost 7 bases, and 14 bases lay in between. Per germline, CDR1 SGHRS and CDR2 YFSETQ. The CDR3 is 14 residues long. In DNA form, the CDR3 reads TGCGCCAGCAGCTTGGAAGGGGGGGGACGGGAGCAGTACTTC. Translating gives CASSLEGGGREQYF.

The chain is built from TRBV19 and TRBJ2-5, with TRBD2 matching over 7 bases. This CDR3 comprises 14 residues. Germline V gene data show CDR1 as LNHDA and CDR2 as SQIVND (reference sequence). V shed 6 bases, J shed 5 bases, and the junction held 9 bases outside the gene matches. This chain's CDR3 is CASRTGGEGETQYF. In DNA form, the CDR3 reads TGTGCCAGTAGAACTGGCGGGGAGGGGGAGACCCAGTACTTC.

The V and J genes are TRBV29-1 and TRBJ1-2; TRBD1 aligns across 11 bases. The CDR3 has 14 amino acids. The germline gives CDR1 SQVTM, CDR2 ANQGSEA. V was pared by 4 bases and J by 8 bases, with 9 bases of the junction left unmatched. CDR3 amino acids: CSVGSGQGARGYTF. Here the CDR3 DNA reads TGCAGCGTTGGAAGCGGACAGGGGGCCAGAGGCTACACCTTC.

The CDR3 coding sequence is TGTGCCAGCAGCCCTAATCTAGCGGGAGGGCTCTACGAGCAGTACTTC. This sequence encodes CASSPNLAGGLYEQYF. The chain couples TRBV5-4 to TRBJ2-7; TRBD2 aligns across 12 bases. With V trimmed by 4 bases and J by 3 bases, 8 bases remained unmatched. From germline, CDR1 is SGHNT and CDR2 YYREEE (reference sequence). The CDR3 is 16 residues long.

This chain joins TRBV14 and TRBJ2-1; D gene ambiguous. Germline assignment: CDR1 SGHDN and CDR2 FVKESK. CDR3 size: 18 residues. Trimming took 4 bases from V and 0 from J, leaving 19 bases between them. The CDR3 region is CASSLLPGQFSSYNEQFF. CDR3 nucleotides: TGTGCCAGCAGCCTCCTCCCCGGGCAGTTCAGCTCCTACAATGAGCAGTTCTTC.

The rearrangement links TRBV11-3 to TRBJ2-5, with unresolved D. CDR3 length: 15 residues. The V end lost 3 bases, the J end lost 0 bases, and 11 bases lay between the germline ends. Germline V lookup: CDR1 SGHNT, CDR2 YENEEA. CDR3 loop: CASSLSLTNQETQYF. In nucleotides, the CDR3 is TGTGCCAGCAGCTTGAGTCTGACAAACCAAGAGACCCAGTACTTC.

V is TRBV27 and J is TRBJ1-4; the D gene is possibly TRBD1 (6 bases). Germline V gene sequence: CDR1 MNHEY, CDR2 SMNVEV (reference sequence). V lost 2 bases to trimming and J lost 0 bases, with 7 bases between them. The CDR3 length is 15 residues. CDR3 DNA: TGTGCCAGCAGTTTAAGGGGGGCAACTAATGAAAAACTGTTTTTT. Its translation is CASSLRGATNEKLFF.

The chain carries TRBV5-8 and TRBJ2-3; unclear D gene. CDR3 length: 15 amino acids. V was pared by 0 bases and J by 2 bases, with 10 bases between. From germline, CDR1 is SGHTS and CDR2 YDEGEE. CDR3 residues: CASSLEGTITDTQYF. DNA for the CDR3: TGTGCCAGCAGCTTGGAGGGCACTATCACAGATACGCAGTATTTT.